The 23 T cell receptor beta chains below come from one sample, sequenced in a study of OX40 agonist ivuxolimab in advanced cancers. Assay: immunoSEQ multiplex PCR; the TCRdb copy retains only in-frame clones and omits some. This sample has tens of thousands of clones, with about 88% found just once. Sample: CD4+ or CD8+ T cells sorted from blood, taken in a trial of the OX40 agonist ivuxolimab. Source of these receptors: an adult with an advanced solid tumor such as melanoma, head and neck, liver or kidney cancer.

V is TRBV2 and J is TRBJ2-2; 8 bases are a match to TRBD1. This CDR3 contains 14 residues. CDR1 and CDR2 from the germline V gene are SNHLY and FYNNEI. V trimming: 7 bases; J trimming: 3 bases; junction bases outside the gene matches: 4. The CDR3 DNA sequence: TGTGCCAGCAAGGACAGGGCCTACACCGGGGAGCTGTTTTTT. Protein product: CASKDRAYTGELFF.

This clone was picked up one time. The rearrangement links TRBV5-1 to TRBJ2-5, with D possibly TRBD1 on 6 matching bases. The germline V gene encodes CDR1 SGHRS and CDR2 YFSETQ. The ends were cut back, 6 bases at V and 0 bases at J, with 9 bases in the middle. This CDR3 is 13 amino acids long. CDR3 amino acids: CASMGDNQETQYF. The CDR3 region has the DNA TGCGCCAGCATGGGGGACAACCAAGAGACCCAGTACTTC. Full variable domain (remainder filled in from reference TRBV5-1 and TRBJ2-5): KAGVTQTPRYLIKTRGQQVTLSCSPISGHRSVSWYQQTPGQGLQFLFEYFSETQRNKGNFPGRFSGRQFSNSRSEMNVSTLELGDSALYLCASMGDNQETQYFGPGTRLLVL.

The rearrangement joins TRBV7-2 to TRBJ1-2, with TRBD1 as a possible D gene (6 bases). CDR3 length: 14 amino acids. V lost 6 bases to trimming and J lost 4 bases, with 15 bases between them. The germline V gene encodes CDR1 SGHTA and CDR2 FQGNSA. In DNA, the CDR3 is TGTGCCAGCAGGCCCCCCCAGGGGACCTATGGCTACACCTTC. The encoded protein is CASRPPQGTYGYTF. The full variable domain, rest sourced from reference TRBV7-2 and TRBJ1-2, is GAGVSQSPSNKVTEKGKDVELRCDPISGHTALYWYRQSLGQGLEFLIYFQGNSAPDKSGLPSDRFSAERTGGSVSTLTIQRTQQEDSAVYLCASRPPQGTYGYTFGSGTRLTVV.

This sequence joins TRBV7-2 and TRBJ2-6; D gene ambiguous. Germline V gene data show CDR1 as SGHTA and CDR2 as FQGNSA. V gave up 1 base and J gave up 4 bases, with 14 bases separating them. The CDR3 contains 17 residues. Here the CDR3 DNA reads TGTGCCAGCAGCTTAGATCCAGGTCTGATAGGGGCCAACGTCCTGACTTTC. This codes for CASSLDPGLIGANVLTF.

The CDR3 is CASSWGQSQETQYF. Here the CDR3 DNA reads TGTGCCAGCAGTTGGGGACAGTCGCAAGAGACCCAGTACTTC. The rearrangement joins TRBV28 to TRBJ2-5; 7 bases map to TRBD1. This CDR3 contains 14 residues. Germline assignment: CDR1 MDHEN and CDR2 SYDVKM. V was clipped by 4 bases and J by 2 bases; unmatched bases: 4.

The chain recombines TRBV2 with TRBJ2-3; a weak D match, TRBD2 (6 bases). Germline CDR1 SNHLY, CDR2 FYNNEI. The length of the CDR3 is 13 residues. Trimming stripped 6 bases from V and 1 base from J, with 8 bases between. The CDR3 DNA reads as TGTGCCAGCAGCGGGAGAGGCACAGATACGCAGTATTTT. Amino acids: CASSGRGTDTQYF.

This rearrangement joins TRBV19 to TRBJ2-3; D unclear. CDR1 is LNHDA and CDR2 is SQIVND in the germline V gene (reference sequence). The length of the CDR3 is 12 residues. V was trimmed by 6 bases and J by 6 bases, leaving 10 bases between them. CDR3 nucleotide sequence: TGTGCCAGTAGATCGGCTGCGGATACGCAGTATTTT. Amino acids: CASRSAADTQYF.

J is TRBJ2-5 and V is TRBV9; D remains ambiguous. V lost 0 bases to trimming and J lost 2 bases, with 11 bases between them. Germline CDR1 is SGDLS and CDR2 is YYNGEE. This CDR3 has 15 amino acids. The CDR3 sequence: CASSVALDTQETQYF. The CDR3 DNA reads as TGTGCCAGCAGCGTAGCCCTAGACACACAAGAGACCCAGTACTTC.

The chain employs TRBV5-1 and TRBJ2-1; D unclear. The germline V gene encodes CDR1 SGHRS and CDR2 YFSETQ. The CDR3 extends over 13 amino acids. V gave up 2 bases and J gave up 5 bases, with 8 bases separating them. The CDR3 DNA is TGCGCCAGCAGCTTCCGACGGGACAATGAGCAGTTCTTC. Translating it yields CASSFRRDNEQFF.

The genes are TRBV10-3 and TRBJ2-7; a possible D gene is TRBD1 (5 bases). The CDR3 is 12 amino acids. Germline V gene sequence: CDR1 ENHRY, CDR2 SYGVKD. V dropped 2 bases and J dropped 5 bases, with 7 bases sitting between them. The CDR3 loop reads CAISEGAHEQYF. DNA for the CDR3: TGTGCCATCAGTGAGGGGGCCCACGAGCAGTACTTC.

The chain joins TRBV7-8 to TRBJ2-5; TRBD2 might be the D (6 bases). Germline CDR1 and CDR2: SGHVS and FQNEAQ. The CDR3 totals 16 residues. The V end was cut by 1 base, the J end by 5 bases, with 17 bases between. The CDR3 nucleotides are TGTGCCAGCAGCTTAGTCGACCCGGGGGTAGGGGAGACCCAGTACTTC. It is translated as CASSLVDPGVGETQYF.

The chain joins TRBV28 to TRBJ2-1; 11 positions agree with TRBD1. J lost 7 bases, V lost 8 bases, and 4 bases had no gene match. This CDR3 comprises 13 residues. In germline, CDR1 is MDHEN, CDR2 SYDVKM. CDR3 sequence reads: CASGQGAWNEQFF. The CDR3 DNA reads as TGTGCCAGCGGACAGGGGGCCTGGAATGAGCAGTTCTTC.

This chain uses TRBV6-1 with TRBJ2-7, with 9 bases matching TRBD2. J gave up 5 bases and V 2 bases, and 4 bases lay outside the gene matches. CDR1 is MNHNS, CDR2 SASEGT, per germline. This CDR3 comprises 14 residues. The CDR3, as DNA: TGTGCCAGCAGTGAAAGCGGGGGGCACGACGAGCAGTACTTC. Translated: CASSESGGHDEQYF.

The chain links TRBV5-1 to TRBJ2-7, with D perhaps matching TRBD1 (5 bases). The CDR3 is made up of 14 amino acids. Germline V gene data show CDR1 as SGHRS and CDR2 as YFSETQ. Trimming stripped 4 bases from V and 5 bases from J, with 16 bases between. The CDR3 DNA follows: TGCGCCAGCAGCCCCCGGCAGGGCGGTAACGAGCAGTACTTC. Translated: CASSPRQGGNEQYF.

This chain joins TRBV4-3 and TRBJ2-6; possibly TRBD1 for D (7 bases). The CDR3 sequence is 18 residues long. Trimming stripped 0 bases from V and 0 bases from J, with 12 bases between. Germline assignment: CDR1 LGHNA and CDR2 YSLEER. CDR3 loop: CASSQDPGGGSGANVLTF. DNA of the CDR3: TGCGCCAGCAGCCAAGATCCAGGGGGAGGCTCTGGGGCCAACGTCCTGACTTTC.

The chain links TRBV9 to TRBJ2-1; D perhaps matches TRBD1 (7 bases). The length of the CDR3 is 17 residues. V was shortened by 3 bases and J by 0 bases, with 16 bases between the two germline ends. Germline V lookup: CDR1 SGDLS, CDR2 YYNGEE. This CDR3 reads CASSASRDRNSYNEQFF. Here the CDR3 DNA reads TGTGCCAGCAGCGCATCGCGGGACAGAAACTCCTACAATGAGCAGTTCTTC.

The CDR3 region has the DNA TGCAGCGTTGAAGTGCCTCAGGCAGGAAACACCATATATTTT. Its protein product is CSVEVPQAGNTIYF. The chain combines TRBV29-1 with TRBJ1-3; no firm D call. The CDR3 contains 14 residues. Trimming cost V 1 base and J 4 bases, with 11 bases left between them. CDR1 is SQVTM and CDR2 is ANQGSEA in the germline V gene.

The chain joins TRBV29-1 to TRBJ1-3; no firm D call. CDR3 size: 15 residues. Per germline, CDR1 SQVTM and CDR2 ANQGSEA. Trimming stripped 1 base from V and 1 base from J, with 11 bases between. The CDR3 loop reads CSVEGRLGSGNTIYF. The CDR3 nucleotides are TGCAGCGTTGAAGGACGACTCGGATCTGGAAACACCATATATTTT. The full variable domain, with the rest looked up from reference TRBV29-1 and TRBJ1-3, is SAVISQKPSRDICQRGTSLTIQCQVDSQVTMMFWYRQQPGQSLTLIATANQGSEATYESGFVIDKFPISRPNLTFSTLTVSNMSPEDSSIYLCSVEGRLGSGNTIYFGEGSWLTVV.

This sequence joins TRBV5-1 and TRBJ1-6; 7 bases agree with TRBD1. Per the germline V gene, CDR1 is SGHRS and CDR2 is YFSETQ. J was trimmed by 7 bases and V by 2 bases; bases with no gene match: 9. This CDR3 region has 16 residues. The chain's CDR3 is CASSLGQASPNSPLHF. The CDR3 DNA sequence: TGCGCCAGCAGCTTAGGACAGGCCTCACCGAATTCACCCCTCCACTTT. The whole variable domain, filled in from reference TRBV5-1 and TRBJ1-6, reads KAGVTQTPRYLIKTRGQQVTLSCSPISGHRSVSWYQQTPGQGLQFLFEYFSETQRNKGNFPGRFSGRQFSNSRSEMNVSTLELGDSALYLCASSLGQASPNSPLHFGNGTRLTVT.

The V and J genes are TRBV4-1 and TRBJ1-1; tentatively, D is TRBD1 (5 bases). Germline assignment: CDR1 MGHRA and CDR2 YSYEKL. V shed 1 base and J shed 4 bases, with 13 bases lying between them. The CDR3 loop spans 15 amino acids. The CDR3 sequence: CASSQVEGQGTEAFF. The CDR3 nucleotides are TGCGCCAGCAGCCAAGTCGAGGGGCAGGGCACTGAAGCTTTCTTT.

The CDR3 is CASSSRLAGWDEQFF. CDR3 coding DNA: TGTGCCAGCAGTTCTCGACTAGCGGGGTGGGATGAGCAGTTCTTC. This chain uses TRBV6-5 with TRBJ2-1, with 11 bases fitting TRBD2. Germline V gene lookup returns CDR1 MNHEY and CDR2 SVGAGI. The CDR3 is made up of 15 amino acids. J gave up 8 bases and V 4 bases, and 7 bases lay outside the gene matches.

The J gene is TRBJ2-2, the V gene TRBV5-1; 7 bases line up with TRBD1. V shed 1 base and J 3 bases; nucleotides not matched to a gene: 6. The CDR3 loop spans 16 amino acids. Germline-derived CDR1 and CDR2 are SGHRS and YFSETQ. The CDR3 nucleotides read TGCGCCAGCAGCTTGTTGAAGGGGGCGGACACCGGGGAGCTGTTTTTT. Translated, it gives CASSLLKGADTGELFF.

The chain combines TRBV7-2 with TRBJ2-7; D remains ambiguous. There are 14 residues in the CDR3. V lost 1 base and J 2 bases, leaving 9 bases between the germline ends. The germline gives CDR1 SGHTA, CDR2 FQGNSA. In DNA, the CDR3 is TGTGCCAGCAGCTTAGATGTAGGAACCTACGAGCAGTACTTC. Its protein is CASSLDVGTYEQYF.